The source of this TCR beta chain is a study of human T cells and chemical hapten exposure. V dropped 1 base and J dropped 3; count of bases not matched to a gene: 5. CDR1 LGHDT and CDR2 YNNKEL come from the germline V gene (reference sequence). There are 15 residues in the CDR3. As regards this clonotype: The antigen is not known.

TCRdb re-called the RACE reads through MiXCR, storing one row per CDR3 protein. The sample lists around 110,000 distinct CDR3 sequences, roughly 12% occurring once. As for time point: pre-sensitization, week 0. Described treatment: therapeutic diphenylcyclopropenone sensitization with weekly scalp DPC. Notes on the study in general: Because all patients had alopecia, their immune responses might differ from healthy ones.

The sequences come from whole blood, collected in connection with sensitization to the hapten diphenylcyclopropenone (DPC). The chain is built from TRBV3-1 and TRBJ2-7, with 8 positions matching TRBD1. The receptor was derived from a woman aged 50 to 60 with alopecia areata. Some clones in this sample may be carry-over from other donors' samples. The CDR3 coding sequence is TGTGCCAGCAGCCAAGGAGGGACAGGTGTCTACGAGCAGTACTTC. Translated, it gives CASSQGGTGVYEQYF.